These T cell receptor beta chains were read from a single sample in a study of blood T cell repertoires in COVID-19. The protocol was immunoSEQ multiplex PCR, while the TCRdb copy is restricted to in-frame clones and leaves out a portion. The table lists around 150,000 clones, approximately 80% of them singletons, with roughly 10% in the top ten. Sequenced sample: peripheral blood. The receptors shown here come from a human donor in a cohort sampled during active COVID-19. CDR3s include the opening cysteine and the closing phenylalanine or tryptophan. D genes are given only for firm matches. Clone size is not always given. Where it is, it says once, few, many or a class for expanded clones.

clone size: -
J gene: TRBJ1-5
V gene: TRBV19
D gene: TRBD1
CDR3 DNA: TGTGCCAGTTACCGGACAGGAGAAGGTCAGCCCCAGCATTTT
CDR3 protein: CASYRTGEGQPQHF

clone size: -
J gene: TRBJ2-3
V gene: TRBV7-9
D gene: TRBD1
CDR3 DNA: TGTGCCAGCAGCCTGGGACAGGGGGGGACAGATACGCAGTATTTT
CDR3 protein: CASSLGQGGTDTQYF

clone size: many
J gene: TRBJ2-5
V gene: TRBV6-2/TRBV6-3
D gene: -
CDR3 DNA: TGTGCCAGCAGTTACCTAGCTGCGGCTCAAGAGACCCAGTACTTC
CDR3 protein: CASSYLAAAQETQYF

clone size: once
J gene: TRBJ1-5
V gene: TRBV19
D gene: TRBD1
CDR3 DNA: TGTGCCAGTCAATCTAGGGACAGGGGAAGCAATCAGCCCCAGCATTTT
CDR3 protein: CASQSRDRGSNQPQHF

clone size: few
J gene: TRBJ1-3
V gene: TRBV7-8
D gene: TRBD1
CDR3 DNA: TGTGCCAGCAGCCCTTATTTTAAGGGACAGGGGTTATCTGGAAACACCATATATTTT
CDR3 protein: CASSPYFKGQGLSGNTIYF

clone size: -
J gene: TRBJ2-7
V gene: TRBV6-2/TRBV6-3
D gene: -
CDR3 DNA: TGTGCCAGCAGTTACGACACGAGAGAACAGTACTTC
CDR3 protein: CASSYDTREQYF

clone size: -
J gene: TRBJ2-2
V gene: TRBV19
D gene: TRBD1
CDR3 DNA: TGTGCCAGTAGTAAAACAGGGGTGAAGACCGGGGAGCTGTTTTTT
CDR3 protein: CASSKTGVKTGELFF

clone size: -
J gene: TRBJ1-4
V gene: TRBV28
D gene: -
CDR3 DNA: TGTGCCAGCAGTGACAGGTACCGAGGTGAAAAACTGTTTTTT
CDR3 protein: CASSDRYRGEKLFF

clone size: once
J gene: TRBJ1-1
V gene: TRBV6-5
D gene: -
CDR3 DNA: TGTGCCAGCAACTACTTGAACACTGAAGCTTTCTTT
CDR3 protein: CASNYLNTEAFF

clone size: -
J gene: TRBJ1-4
V gene: TRBV10-3
D gene: TRBD1
CDR3 DNA: TGTGCCATCAGTGAAGGGGACAGGGCGAAACTGTTTTTT
CDR3 protein: CAISEGDRAKLFF

clone size: -
J gene: TRBJ1-6
V gene: TRBV27
D gene: -
CDR3 DNA: TGTGCCAGCAGCCGAAGACAGAATTCACCCCTCCACTTT
CDR3 protein: CASSRRQNSPLHF

clone size: -
J gene: TRBJ1-5
V gene: TRBV6-5
D gene: -
CDR3 DNA: TGTGCCACTACAAGGGGTGGGGGCAATCAGCCCCAGCATTTT
CDR3 protein: CATTRGGGNQPQHF

clone size: -
J gene: TRBJ1-5
V gene: TRBV13
D gene: -
CDR3 DNA: TGTGCCAGCAGCTTAGGGATACATAGCAATCAGCCCCAGCATTTT
CDR3 protein: CASSLGIHSNQPQHF

clone size: -
J gene: TRBJ2-7
V gene: TRBV7-9
D gene: -
CDR3 DNA: TGTGCCAGCAGCTATTTACAGGGTAGAGAGTACTTC
CDR3 protein: CASSYLQGREYF

clone size: once
J gene: TRBJ1-1
V gene: TRBV6-5
D gene: -
CDR3 DNA: TGTGCCAGCAGCCTCGACAGAACGAACACTGAAGCTTTCTTT
CDR3 protein: CASSLDRTNTEAFF

clone size: once
J gene: TRBJ2-2
V gene: TRBV11-2
D gene: TRBD2
CDR3 DNA: TGTGCCAGCAGCGGAGGACTAGCGGGAGACTCGAACACCGGGGAGCTGTTTTTT
CDR3 protein: CASSGGLAGDSNTGELFF

clone size: many
J gene: TRBJ1-6
V gene: TRBV18
D gene: -
CDR3 DNA: TGTGCCAGCTCACCACTTCCCCAGGGCTACAATTCACCCCTCCACTTT
CDR3 protein: CASSPLPQGYNSPLHF

clone size: -
J gene: TRBJ2-1
V gene: TRBV28
D gene: -
CDR3 DNA: TGTGCCAGCAGTAAGATCCTCAGCTCCTACAATGAGCAGTTCTTC
CDR3 protein: CASSKILSSYNEQFF

clone size: -
J gene: TRBJ2-2
V gene: TRBV24-1
D gene: TRBD1
CDR3 DNA: TGTGCCACCAGTGATTCCCCTGACAGGGGAGGCACCGGGGAGCTGTTTTTT
CDR3 protein: CATSDSPDRGGTGELFF

clone size: -
J gene: TRBJ1-1
V gene: TRBV6-2/TRBV6-3
D gene: TRBD1
CDR3 DNA: TGTGCCAGCAGTTACGCCCAGGGGGCAGGCACTGAAGCTTTCTTT
CDR3 protein: CASSYAQGAGTEAFF

clone size: -
J gene: TRBJ1-4
V gene: TRBV20-1
D gene: -
CDR3 DNA: TGCAGTGCTAGTCGAACTAATGAAAAACTGTTTTTT
CDR3 protein: CSASRTNEKLFF

clone size: -
J gene: TRBJ2-2
V gene: TRBV24-1
D gene: -
CDR3 DNA: TGTGCCACCAGTGATTTGCTGGTTAGTGACACCGGGGAGCTGTTTTTT
CDR3 protein: CATSDLLVSDTGELFF

clone size: -
J gene: TRBJ2-1
V gene: TRBV29-1
D gene: TRBD2
CDR3 DNA: TGCAGCGGCGGACTAGCGGGGGGTGAGCAGTTCTTC
CDR3 protein: CSGGLAGGEQFF

clone size: -
J gene: TRBJ1-4
V gene: TRBV5-4
D gene: TRBD1
CDR3 DNA: TGTGCCAGCAGGGTGACAGGGGGACCTGAAAAACTGTTTTTT
CDR3 protein: CASRVTGGPEKLFF

clone size: -
J gene: TRBJ2-7
V gene: TRBV5-1
D gene: TRBD1
CDR3 DNA: TGCGCCAGCAGCTACTACCTAACCGGGACAGGGCACGAGCAGTACTTC
CDR3 protein: CASSYYLTGTGHEQYF

clone size: -
J gene: TRBJ2-1
V gene: TRBV27
D gene: TRBD2
CDR3 DNA: TGTGCCAGCAGTTTTATTCCTCGGGGGGAGGTTTACAATGAGCAGTTCTTC
CDR3 protein: CASSFIPRGEVYNEQFF

clone size: -
J gene: TRBJ2-7
V gene: TRBV19
D gene: TRBD1
CDR3 DNA: TGTGCCACCGGAACAGGGGCTTTCTACGAGCAGTACTTC
CDR3 protein: CATGTGAFYEQYF

clone size: -
J gene: TRBJ2-7
V gene: TRBV11-1
D gene: -
CDR3 DNA: TGTGCCAGCAGCCCGCCCGGCAGGGGTAGCTACGAGCAGTACTTC
CDR3 protein: CASSPPGRGSYEQYF

clone size: -
J gene: TRBJ2-7
V gene: TRBV7-2
D gene: -
CDR3 DNA: TGTGCCAGCAGCCCGACTAACGAGCAGTACTTC
CDR3 protein: CASSPTNEQYF

clone size: -
J gene: TRBJ2-2
V gene: TRBV23-1
D gene: -
CDR3 DNA: TGCGCCAGCAGTCAATCGCGGGGCAGGGAAGTCACCGGGGAGCTGTTTTTT
CDR3 protein: CASSQSRGREVTGELFF

clone size: -
J gene: TRBJ2-1
V gene: TRBV24-1
D gene: TRBD2
CDR3 DNA: TGTGCCACCAGTGATTTAGCGGGGGGGGGAAGTGAGCAGTTCTTC
CDR3 protein: CATSDLAGGGSEQFF

clone size: -
J gene: TRBJ2-5
V gene: TRBV4-3
D gene: TRBD1
CDR3 DNA: TGCGCCAGCAGCCAAGCCGGGACAGCACAAGAGACCCAGTACTTC
CDR3 protein: CASSQAGTAQETQYF

clone size: -
J gene: TRBJ2-3
V gene: TRBV7-3
D gene: -
CDR3 DNA: TGTGCCAGCAGCTTTACTCCTACTGGACTAATCACAGATACGCAGTATTTT
CDR3 protein: CASSFTPTGLITDTQYF

clone size: -
J gene: TRBJ1-1
V gene: TRBV20-1
D gene: TRBD1
CDR3 DNA: TGCAGTGCTAGTCCCGGGACAGGGAGAGCTGAAGCTTTCTTT
CDR3 protein: CSASPGTGRAEAFF

clone size: -
J gene: TRBJ2-2
V gene: TRBV10-3
D gene: TRBD2
CDR3 DNA: TGTGCCATCAGTGAGCCAGCGGGAGGGGGTTTGGACACCGGGGAGCTGTTTTTT
CDR3 protein: CAISEPAGGGLDTGELFF

clone size: -
J gene: TRBJ2-2
V gene: TRBV7-2
D gene: TRBD2
CDR3 DNA: TGTGCCACCGGAGTGGTAGCGGGAGGGGGGACCGGGGAGCTGTTTTTT
CDR3 protein: CATGVVAGGGTGELFF

clone size: -
J gene: TRBJ1-1
V gene: TRBV5-4
D gene: TRBD1
CDR3 DNA: TGTGCCAGCAGCCCGGATATGACAGGGGACACTGAAGCTTTCTTT
CDR3 protein: CASSPDMTGDTEAFF

clone size: -
J gene: TRBJ2-7
V gene: TRBV13
D gene: TRBD1
CDR3 DNA: TGTGCCAGCAGCGACCGGGACAGGGGGCTCTACGAGCAGTACTTC
CDR3 protein: CASSDRDRGLYEQYF

clone size: few
J gene: TRBJ1-5
V gene: TRBV2
D gene: -
CDR3 DNA: TGTGCCAGCAGTGCCCGCGCGACAATAGATCAGCCCCAGCATTTT
CDR3 protein: CASSARATIDQPQHF

clone size: -
J gene: TRBJ1-1
V gene: TRBV2
D gene: -
CDR3 DNA: TGTGCCAGCAGTGGTGGGGGCCTCGGCACTGAAGCTTTCTTT
CDR3 protein: CASSGGGLGTEAFF

clone size: -
J gene: TRBJ1-4
V gene: TRBV7-2
D gene: -
CDR3 DNA: TGTGCCAGCAGCGTTGGCCACAGTAATGAAAAACTGTTTTTT
CDR3 protein: CASSVGHSNEKLFF

clone size: -
J gene: TRBJ2-4
V gene: TRBV28
D gene: -
CDR3 DNA: TGTGCCACAACGAGGGAAGGCATTCAGTACTTC
CDR3 protein: CATTREGIQYF

clone size: -
J gene: TRBJ1-5
V gene: TRBV2
D gene: -
CDR3 DNA: TGTGCCATCCTCGAGGGGCGGGAAGGGGCCCAGCATTTT
CDR3 protein: CAILEGREGAQHF

clone size: -
J gene: TRBJ1-1
V gene: TRBV7-2
D gene: -
CDR3 DNA: TGTGCCAGCAGCTTATCCGTGGAGTTGAACACTGAAGCTTTCTTT
CDR3 protein: CASSLSVELNTEAFF

clone size: -
J gene: TRBJ2-2
V gene: TRBV12-1
D gene: -
CDR3 DNA: TGTGCCAGCAGCCCACCCAAGCTGCTAGCGGGGGTAGAGAGCACCGGGGAGCTGTTTTTT
CDR3 protein: CASSPPKLLAGVESTGELFF

clone size: -
J gene: TRBJ2-1
V gene: TRBV24-1
D gene: -
CDR3 DNA: TGTGCCACCAGTGACCGCGCTGATGAGCAGTTCTTC
CDR3 protein: CATSDRADEQFF

clone size: -
J gene: TRBJ1-2
V gene: TRBV14
D gene: TRBD1
CDR3 DNA: TGTGCCAGCAGCCAAGTACAGGGGGCAATCTATGGCTACACCTTC
CDR3 protein: CASSQVQGAIYGYTF

clone size: -
J gene: TRBJ1-1
V gene: TRBV2
D gene: -
CDR3 DNA: TGTGCCAGCAAGGGACTCATGAACACTGAAGCTTTCTTT
CDR3 protein: CASKGLMNTEAFF